These 29 T cell receptor beta chains share one sample of origin, sequenced in a study of CD8 T cells in ankylosing spondylitis. Notes on the study in general: Seemingly characteristic of ankylosing spondylitis blood was a TCR beta motif consisting of roughly 8 highly homologous variants.

TCRdb re-called the 5' RACE reads with MiXCR, one entry per CDR3 protein. This table holds roughly 490,000 distinct CDR3 sequences, less than 6% found once. Their antigen targets remain unknown. Sequencing was done on a sample of blood, either unsorted or a sorted T cell fraction (not recorded which). The source is a male donor with ankylosing spondylitis.

This clonotype was counted only a few times. The chain carries TRBV9 and TRBJ2-2; 9 nucleotides line up with TRBD2. The junction had 3 bases not matched to a gene; V was cut back by 3 bases and J by 3 bases. The CDR3 totals 15 residues. The germline CDR1 and CDR2 sequences are SGDLS and YYNGEE. In nucleotides, the CDR3 is TGTGCCAGCAGCGCTAGCGGGACCTACACCGGGGAGCTGTTTTTT. Its protein is CASSASGTYTGELFF.

The V call is TRBV20-1, the J call TRBJ2-2; 7 bases match TRBD2. Germline loops: CDR1 DFQATT, CDR2 SNEGSKA (reference sequence). The V segment lost 0 bases and the J segment 3 bases; nucleotides outside the gene matches: 10. This CDR3 has 17 residues. This chain's CDR3 is CSARDPLAESYTGELFF. In DNA form, the CDR3 reads TGCAGTGCTAGAGATCCCCTAGCGGAGAGTTACACCGGGGAGCTGTTTTTT.

At least ten counts were recorded for this clonotype. The V call is TRBV12-3 or TRBV12-4, the J call TRBJ2-6; 9 bases map to TRBD1. The CDR3 is made up of 18 amino acids. V was clipped by 2 bases and J by 0 bases; unmatched bases: 5. The DNA for the CDR3 is TGTGCCAGCAGTTTACACGGGACAGGGTTCTCTGGGGCCAACGTCCTGACTTTC. It translates to CASSLHGTGFSGANVLTF.

This clonotype was counted many times. V is TRBV27 and J is TRBJ2-4; tentatively, D is TRBD1 (5 bases). The CDR3 spans 13 residues. Trimming removed 4 bases from V and 5 bases from J, with 9 bases in between. Germline V CDR1 and CDR2: MNHEY, SMNVEV (reference sequence). CDR3 nucleotides: TGTGCCAGCAGTTCTCAGACAGAAAACATTCAGTACTTC. This translates into CASSSQTENIQYF.

The rearrangement joins TRBV20-1 to TRBJ1-4; 7 nucleotides line up with TRBD1. This CDR3 comprises 17 residues. The J segment lost 1 base and the V segment lost 0 bases, leaving 8 bases of the junction unmatched. CDR1 and CDR2 from the germline V gene are DFQATT and SNEGSKA (reference sequence). This CDR3 reads CSARDPRQGVTNEKLFF. CDR3 DNA sequence: TGCAGTGCTAGAGATCCGAGACAGGGAGTAACTAATGAAAAACTGTTTTTT.

This clonotype was found many times. This chain joins TRBV12-3 or TRBV12-4 and TRBJ1-5; D unclear. This CDR3 has 15 amino acids. Trimming removed 2 bases from V and 0 bases from J, with 8 bases in between. The CDR3 here is CASSLIRDSNQPQHF. The CDR3 coding sequence is TGTGCCAGCAGTTTAATTAGGGATAGCAATCAGCCCCAGCATTTT.

The chain couples TRBV28 to TRBJ2-7; TRBD2 aligns across 7 bases. The CDR3 has 19 residues. After removal of 2 bases from V and 7 bases from J, the junction contained 23 bases not matched to a gene. Germline assignment: CDR1 MDHEN and CDR2 SYDVKM. Written as DNA, the CDR3 is TGTGCCAGCAGTTTACCTTTAGTGGGAGGGCCCCGACAGACATGGGAGCAGTACTTC. Its translation is CASSLPLVGGPRQTWEQYF.

This clonotype was counted many times. This chain connects TRBV20-1 to TRBJ1-5, with TRBD1 identical over 7 bases. The germline V gene encodes CDR1 DFQATT and CDR2 SNEGSKA (reference sequence). This CDR3 is built from 16 residues. V was clipped by 5 bases and J by 11 bases; unmatched bases: 21. CDR3: CSAQDGMGQFLSAQHF. The CDR3 DNA reads TGCAGTGCTCAAGACGGAATGGGACAGTTTCTTTCGGCCCAGCATTTT.

The table lists this clonotype with many counts. The chain carries TRBV29-1 and TRBJ2-1; D possibly corresponds to TRBD1 (5 bases). The germline CDR1 and CDR2 sequences are SQVTM and ANQGSEA. Deletions cut 4 bases from V and 0 bases from J, with 13 bases between. The CDR3 runs to 15 residues. The CDR3 DNA follows: TGCAGCGTTGGGGCAGGGTCCAGCTCCTACAATGAGCAGTTCTTC. As protein: CSVGAGSSSYNEQFF.

This clonotype was detected many times. This rearrangement joins TRBV7-2 to TRBJ2-3, with 12 bases aligning to TRBD2. Germline loops: CDR1 SGHTA, CDR2 FQGNSA. The CDR3 is 16 residues long. V trimming: 5 bases; J trimming: 1 base; junction bases outside the gene matches: 4. The CDR3 bases are TGTGCCAGCAGCACGCGACTAGCGGGGGGCACAGATACGCAGTATTTT. Translation gives CASSTRLAGGTDTQYF.

This clonotype appeared a few times. The chain links TRBV20-1 to TRBJ2-1, with TRBD2 matching 9 bases. The junction had 14 bases not matched to a gene; V was cut back by 4 bases and J by 1 base. The CDR3 has 18 residues. Germline CDR1 DFQATT, CDR2 SNEGSKA (reference sequence). Here the CDR3 reads CSATSTAGGRHSYNEQFF. The CDR3 DNA follows: TGCAGTGCTACATCGACGGCGGGAGGGAGACATTCCTACAATGAGCAGTTCTTC.

This clonotype was seen only a few times. The V gene is TRBV7-2, the J gene TRBJ2-2; no clear D. V lost 5 bases and J lost 3, with 10 bases in between. CDR1 and CDR2 (germline): SGHTA, FQGNSA. The CDR3 contains 14 residues. In DNA form, the CDR3 reads TGTGCCAGCAGCCTCCCAGTCTACACCGGGGAGCTGTTTTTT. It codes for CASSLPVYTGELFF.

In this sample, this clonotype turned up many times. V usage is TRBV24-1 and J usage is TRBJ2-3, with 16 positions matching TRBD2. The CDR3 contains 19 residues. Per the germline V gene, CDR1 is KGHDR and CDR2 is SFDVKD. The V segment lost 5 bases and the J segment 2 bases; nucleotides outside the gene matches: 9. The CDR3, as DNA: TGTGCCACCAGTGGGCCCGGGACTAGCGGGAGGGCCTTCACAGATACGCAGTATTTT. Residues: CATSGPGTSGRAFTDTQYF.

Worth noting for this clonotype: A read error may be the cause here, since a much bigger clone is one base away. The chain recombines TRBV4-3 with TRBJ2-1, with D perhaps matching TRBD1 (5 bases). The ends were cut back, 0 bases at V and 13 bases at J, with 19 bases in the middle. Germline CDR1 LGHNA, CDR2 YSLEER. CDR3 length: 15 amino acids. CDR3 DNA: TGCGCCAGCAGCCAAGATTATGTTGGTGGGGCAGTCCAGTTCTTC. It codes for CASSQDYVGGAVQFF.

This clonotype was found many times. This sequence joins TRBV5-1 and TRBJ2-1, with 8 bases lining up with TRBD2. Losses at the gene ends were 7 bases for V and 7 bases for J; bases not matched to a gene: 7. Germline V gene lookup returns CDR1 SGHRS and CDR2 YFSETQ. The CDR3 loop spans 13 amino acids. CDR3 sequence reads: CASGQAGVNEQFF. The CDR3, as DNA: TGCGCCAGCGGCCAAGCGGGGGTAAATGAGCAGTTCTTC.

Note on this clonotype: A junction end diverges from the germline sequence, so it may reflect a read error. This chain joins TRBV5-5 and TRBJ2-7, with D maybe TRBD2 (6 bases). The CDR3 is made up of 13 amino acids. CDR1 is SGHKS and CDR2 is YYEKEE in the germline V gene (reference sequence). The CDR3 loop reads CAISTGRAGEQYF. CDR3 coding DNA: TGTGCCATCAGCACCGGGCGCGCGGGGGAGCAGTACTTC. The full variable domain, rest sourced from reference TRBV5-5 and TRBJ2-7, is DAGVTQSPTHLIKTRGQQVTLRCSPISGHKSVSWYQQVLGQGPQFIFQYYEKEERGRGNFPDRFSARQFPNYSSELNVNALLLGDSALYLCAISTGRAGEQYFGPGTRLTVT.

This clonotype was recorded many times. The J gene is TRBJ2-5, the V gene TRBV10-3; TRBD2 is a possible D gene (7 bases). From germline, CDR1 is ENHRY and CDR2 SYGVKD. Trimming took 0 bases from V and 2 from J, leaving 13 bases between them. The CDR3 consists of 16 residues. The CDR3 DNA reads as TGTGCCATCAGTGAGTCGGGGGGCGGGAGACAAGAGACCCAGTACTTC. Protein product: CAISESGGGRQETQYF.

This clonotype has a count of ten or more. The chain joins TRBV12-3 or TRBV12-4 to TRBJ2-7, with 7 bases fitting TRBD2. V was clipped by 3 bases and J by 5 bases; unmatched bases: 4. This CDR3 comprises 13 residues. The CDR3 DNA is TGTGCCAGCAGTTTGGCGGGAGTGGACGAGCAGTACTTC. Residues: CASSLAGVDEQYF.

This clonotype has ten or more counts. V gene TRBV20-1 combines with J gene TRBJ1-6, with D hard to call. Germline loops: CDR1 DFQATT, CDR2 SNEGSKA (reference sequence). Trimming stripped 4 bases from V and 0 bases from J, with 13 bases between. There are 16 residues in the CDR3. Here the CDR3 DNA reads TGCAGTGCTAACCAACTTCAAGGCTCCTATAATTCACCCCTCCACTTT. Translating it yields CSANQLQGSYNSPLHF.

In this sample, this clonotype turned up many times. The chain uses TRBV20-1 and TRBJ1-5; D is possibly TRBD1 (5 bases). The germline CDR1 and CDR2 sequences are DFQATT and SNEGSKA (reference sequence). This CDR3 has 14 residues. V shed 1 base and J shed 9 bases, with 16 bases lying between them. CDR3 in DNA: TGCAGTGCTAGAGCAGGGCCTACTCAGGGGCCCCAGCATTTT. It yields the protein CSARAGPTQGPQHF.

The table lists this clonotype with many counts. V is TRBV12-3 or TRBV12-4 and J is TRBJ1-1, with D hard to call. The V end was cut by 3 bases, the J end by 2 bases, with 7 bases between. The CDR3 sequence is 13 residues long. The CDR3 region is CASSLKVNTEAFF. CDR3 DNA sequence: TGTGCCAGCAGTTTGAAGGTAAACACTGAAGCTTTCTTT.

This clonotype appeared many times. J is TRBJ2-2 and V is TRBV5-1; D is ambiguous. V lost 0 bases and J lost 0, with 6 bases in between. The CDR3 is 15 residues long. Germline V CDR1 and CDR2: SGHRS, YFSETQ. The CDR3 coding sequence is TGCGCCAGCAGCTTGGCATTAGCGAACACCGGGGAGCTGTTTTTT. This translates into CASSLALANTGELFF.

This clonotype was seen many times. The chain has TRBV7-9 and TRBJ2-7, with a tentative D call TRBD2 (6 bases). The germline gives CDR1 SEHNR, CDR2 FQNEAQ (reference sequence). Deletions cut 4 bases from V and 2 bases from J, with 18 bases between. The CDR3 is made up of 16 amino acids. In DNA form, the CDR3 reads TGTGCCAGCAGCTCGTTATTGTCGGGGAGGACCTACGAGCAGTACTTC. This gives the protein CASSSLLSGRTYEQYF.

This clonotype occurred many times. The chain is built from TRBV3-1 and TRBJ1-1; D not certain. The CDR3 totals 13 residues. Trimming removed 0 bases at V and 9 bases at J, with 11 bases between. The germline V gene encodes CDR1 LGHDT and CDR2 YNNKEL (reference sequence). CDR3 DNA: TGTGCCAGCAGCCAAGATAGGCACGGAAAAGCTTTCTTT. It translates to CASSQDRHGKAFF.

The rearrangement uses TRBV4-1 and TRBJ2-1; 7 nucleotides line up with TRBD2. CDR3 length: 18 amino acids. V shed 6 bases and J 4 bases; nucleotides not matched to a gene: 18. Germline values: CDR1 MGHRA, CDR2 YSYEKL. CDR3 sequence: CASRKGPEGGLSYNEQFF. The DNA of the CDR3 is TGCGCCAGCAGAAAGGGTCCAGAGGGAGGGCTTAGTTACAATGAGCAGTTCTTC.

J is TRBJ2-7 and V is TRBV2; TRBD1 aligns across 7 bases. The CDR3 is 13 residues long. Germline V CDR1 and CDR2: SNHLY, FYNNEI. Losses at the gene ends were 11 bases for V and 4 bases for J; bases not matched to a gene: 11. This CDR3 is CAGHRDSQYEQYF. CDR3 DNA: TGTGCCGGGCACCGGGACAGCCAGTACGAGCAGTACTTC.

This clonotype was recorded many times. The rearrangement uses TRBV20-1 and TRBJ1-4, with D uncertain. The V end lost 4 bases, the J end lost 6 bases, and 18 bases lay between the germline ends. This CDR3 contains 15 residues. Germline CDR1 is DFQATT and CDR2 is SNEGSKA (reference sequence). As DNA, the CDR3 is TGCAGTGCTAATAACCCCCGGGGAGGCGATGAAAAACTGTTTTTT. The encoded protein is CSANNPRGGDEKLFF.

This clonotype was detected many times. This chain uses TRBV29-1 with TRBJ1-4; D gene unclear. Between the trimmed V and J ends, which lost 3 bases and 8 bases, there was a span of 7 bases. CDR3 length equals 11 residues. In germline, CDR1 is SQVTM, CDR2 ANQGSEA. CDR3 amino acids: CSVERNEKLFF. CDR3 DNA sequence: TGCAGCGTTGAGAGAAACGAAAAACTGTTTTTT.

This clonotype was detected ten times or more. In DNA form, the CDR3 reads TGTGCCAGCAGTCCCGGACTAGTCGTAGGCCTGCAAGAGACCCAGTACTTC. Amino acid sequence: CASSPGLVVGLQETQYF. The gene calls are TRBV6-2 or TRBV6-3 and TRBJ2-5; 7 bases map to TRBD2. The CDR3 extends over 17 amino acids. In germline, CDR1 is MNHEY, CDR2 SVGEGT. The V segment lost 5 bases and the J segment 2 bases; nucleotides outside the gene matches: 14.